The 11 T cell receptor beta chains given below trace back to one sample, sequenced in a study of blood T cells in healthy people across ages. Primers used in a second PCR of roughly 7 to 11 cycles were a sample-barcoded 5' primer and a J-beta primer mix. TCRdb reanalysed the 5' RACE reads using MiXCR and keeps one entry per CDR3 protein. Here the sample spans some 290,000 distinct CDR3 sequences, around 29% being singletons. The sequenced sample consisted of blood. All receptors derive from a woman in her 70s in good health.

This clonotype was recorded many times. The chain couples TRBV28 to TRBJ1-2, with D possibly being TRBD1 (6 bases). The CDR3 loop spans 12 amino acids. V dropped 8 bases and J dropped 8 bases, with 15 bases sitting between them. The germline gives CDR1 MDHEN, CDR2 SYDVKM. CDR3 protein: CASLPAGGGYTF. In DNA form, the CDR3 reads TGTGCCAGCCTCCCCGCGGGGGGCGGCTACACCTTC.

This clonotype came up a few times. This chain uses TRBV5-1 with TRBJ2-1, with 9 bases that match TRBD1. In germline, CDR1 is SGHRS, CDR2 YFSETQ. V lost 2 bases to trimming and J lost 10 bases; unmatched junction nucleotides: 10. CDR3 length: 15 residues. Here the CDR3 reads CASSFTGQGTREQFF. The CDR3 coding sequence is TGCGCCAGCAGCTTCACGGGACAGGGAACCAGAGAGCAGTTCTTC.

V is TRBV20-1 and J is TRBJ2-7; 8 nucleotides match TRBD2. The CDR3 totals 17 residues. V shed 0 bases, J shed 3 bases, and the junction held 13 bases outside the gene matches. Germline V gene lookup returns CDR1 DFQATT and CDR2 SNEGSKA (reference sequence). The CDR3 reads CSARDREAGAPYYEQYF. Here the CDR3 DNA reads TGCAGTGCTAGAGATCGGGAAGCGGGAGCCCCCTACTACGAGCAGTACTTC.

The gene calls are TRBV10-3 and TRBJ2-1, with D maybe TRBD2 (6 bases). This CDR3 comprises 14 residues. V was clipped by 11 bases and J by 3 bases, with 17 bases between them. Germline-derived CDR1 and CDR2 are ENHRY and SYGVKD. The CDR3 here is CAVNLGGIYNEQFF. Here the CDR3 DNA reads TGTGCCGTGAACCTGGGGGGTATCTACAATGAGCAGTTCTTC.

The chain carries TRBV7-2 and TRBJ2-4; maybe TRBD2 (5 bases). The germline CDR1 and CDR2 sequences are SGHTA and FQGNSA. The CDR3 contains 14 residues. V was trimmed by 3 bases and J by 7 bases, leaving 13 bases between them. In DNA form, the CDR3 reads TGTGCCAGCAGCTTGAACGGGCGAGGGAACATTCAGTACTTC. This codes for CASSLNGRGNIQYF.

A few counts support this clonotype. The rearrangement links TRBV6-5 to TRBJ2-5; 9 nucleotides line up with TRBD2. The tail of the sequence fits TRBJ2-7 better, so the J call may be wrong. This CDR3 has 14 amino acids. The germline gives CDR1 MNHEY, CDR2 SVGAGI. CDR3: CASRGRGSSAEQYF. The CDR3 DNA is TGTGCCAGCCGCGGGAGGGGTAGCTCGGCCGAGCAGTACTTC.

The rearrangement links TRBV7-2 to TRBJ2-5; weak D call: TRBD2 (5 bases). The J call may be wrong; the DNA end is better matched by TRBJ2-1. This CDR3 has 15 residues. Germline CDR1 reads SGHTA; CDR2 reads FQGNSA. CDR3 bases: TGTGCCAGCAGCTTAGGGTTCGGGAAATTCGCTGAGCAGTTCTTC. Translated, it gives CASSLGFGKFAEQFF.

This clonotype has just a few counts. The CDR3 nucleotides read TGCAGCGTTTACGTTCGGTACTCTGGAAACACCATATATTTT. This translates into CSVYVRYSGNTIYF. The V call is TRBV29-1, the J call TRBJ1-3, with D hard to call. The CDR3 is made up of 14 amino acids. Trimming stripped 5 bases from V and 0 bases from J, with 11 bases between. Per the germline V gene, CDR1 is SQVTM and CDR2 is ANQGSEA.

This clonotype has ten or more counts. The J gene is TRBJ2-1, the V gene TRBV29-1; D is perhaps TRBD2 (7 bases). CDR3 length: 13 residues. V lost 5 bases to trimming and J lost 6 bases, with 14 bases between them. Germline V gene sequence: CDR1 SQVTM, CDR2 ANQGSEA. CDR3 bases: TGCAGCGTTCTCAAGGGGGGGGGCAATGAGCAGTTCTTC. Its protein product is CSVLKGGGNEQFF.

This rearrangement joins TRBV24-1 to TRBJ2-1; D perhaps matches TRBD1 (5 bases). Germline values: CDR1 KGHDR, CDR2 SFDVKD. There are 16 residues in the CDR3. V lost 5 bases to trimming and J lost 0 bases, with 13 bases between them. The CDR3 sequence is CATSGMTESSYNEQFF. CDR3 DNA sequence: TGTGCCACCAGTGGGATGACAGAGAGCTCCTACAATGAGCAGTTCTTC.

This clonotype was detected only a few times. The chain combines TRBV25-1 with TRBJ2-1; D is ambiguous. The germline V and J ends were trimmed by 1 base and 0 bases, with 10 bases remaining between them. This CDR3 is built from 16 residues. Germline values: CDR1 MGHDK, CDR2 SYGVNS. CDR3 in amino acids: CASSESTRFSYNEQFF. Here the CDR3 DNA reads TGTGCCAGCAGTGAATCGACCCGGTTCTCCTACAATGAGCAGTTCTTC.